This TCR beta chain emerged from a study of blood T cells in healthy people across ages. Study results and limitations: TCR beta diversity per million T cells fell roughly linearly with age. With naive T cell percentage, TCR beta diversity showed a strong correlation.

The CDR3 is 14 residues long. V shed 6 bases and J 5 bases; nucleotides not matched to a gene: 7. About this clonotype: What it binds is unknown.

Using a J-beta primer mix together with a sample-barcoded 5' primer, a second PCR was run for roughly 6 to 12 cycles. TCRdb reprocessed the 5' RACE reads via MiXCR and lists one record per CDR3 protein. The sample has 1.5 million to 2 million distinct CDR3 sequences, about 35% seen once. Sequenced input: blood. The chain joins TRBV12-3 or TRBV12-4 to TRBJ2-3; 8 bases map to TRBD2. This sequence was found in a woman in her 30s in good health. As DNA, the CDR3 is TGTGCCAGCAGCTTCCGGGGGGGGGGAGATACGCAGTATTTT. Amino acid sequence: CASSFRGGGDTQYF.